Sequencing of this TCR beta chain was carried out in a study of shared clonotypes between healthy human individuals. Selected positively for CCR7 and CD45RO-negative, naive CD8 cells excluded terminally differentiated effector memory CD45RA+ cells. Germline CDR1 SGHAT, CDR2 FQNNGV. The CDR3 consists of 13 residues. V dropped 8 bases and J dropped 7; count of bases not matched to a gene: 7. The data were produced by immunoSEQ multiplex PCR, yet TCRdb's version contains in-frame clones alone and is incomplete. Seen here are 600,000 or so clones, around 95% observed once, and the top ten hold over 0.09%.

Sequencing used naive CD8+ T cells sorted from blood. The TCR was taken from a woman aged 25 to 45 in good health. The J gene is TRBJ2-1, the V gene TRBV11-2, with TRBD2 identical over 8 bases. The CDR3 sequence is CASSSGSSNEQFF. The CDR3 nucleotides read TGTGCCAGCTCCAGCGGGAGTTCAAATGAGCAGTTCTTC.